The rows below give T cell receptor beta chains drawn from one sample of a study of STAT3 mutations in large granular lymphocyte leukemia. TCRdb's copy holds only in-frame clones and misses some; the assay was immunoSEQ multiplex PCR. The sample includes over 3,000 clones, around 42% of them seen just once. Sequencing used peripheral blood mononuclear cells. These receptors all stem from a man aged 55 to 70 with T-cell large granular lymphocyte leukemia. Some clones in this sample may be carry-over from other donors' samples. CDR3s include the opening cysteine and the closing phenylalanine or tryptophan. A D gene is named only where the DNA matches it firmly. The size field is filled for only some rows; it gives once, few, many or a size class.

TRBJ1-2 few - TRBV29-1 TGCAGCGTGGTCAGGGGCACAAGCTATGGCTACACCTTC CSVVRGTSYGYTF
TRBJ1-2 - - TRBV30 TGTGCCGGGTCCGGGTCACCTCCTAACTATGGCTACACCTTC CAGSGSPPNYGYTF
TRBJ1-5 few - TRBV18 TGTGCCAGCTCACGCGCGGAGAGGCAGCCCCAGCATTTT CASSRAERQPQHF
TRBJ2-2 - - TRBV29-1 TGCAGCGTTGCATGGGGGCTATCCGGGGAGCTGTTTTTT CSVAWGLSGELFF
TRBJ1-6 few - TRBV5-1 TGCGCCAGCAGCTTCCAGGGATGGGATTCACCCCTCCACTTT CASSFQGWDSPLHF
TRBJ1-2 few TRBD1 TRBV7-9 TGTGCCGTCCAGCAGGGGGCCTACTATGGCTACACCTTC CAVQQGAYYGYTF
TRBJ2-7 - - TRBV5-6 TGTGCCAGCAGCTGGGGGTACGAGCAGTACTTC CASSWGYEQYF
TRBJ2-5 - - TRBV5-1 TGCGCCAGCGGGGACTTCCAAGAGACCCAGTACTTC CASGDFQETQYF
TRBJ1-4 - TRBD1 TRBV5-1 TGCGCCAGCAGCACGGGGACAGAAAATGAAAAACTGTTTTTT CASSTGTENEKLFF
TRBJ2-1 - - TRBV5-1 TGCGCCAGCAGCTTGACGGGAGTCCCCAATGAGCAGTTCTTC CASSLTGVPNEQFF
TRBJ1-2 - - TRBV5-8 TGTGCCAGCAGCTTGCGGTCAGGCTATGGCTACACCTTC CASSLRSGYGYTF
TRBJ1-5 - - TRBV5-1 TGCGCCAGCAGCCCTGACTCGGGCAATCAGCCCCAGCATTTT CASSPDSGNQPQHF
TRBJ2-7 - - TRBV7-9 TGTGCCAGCAGCTTAGCTGGACCATTATCCTACGAGCAGTACTTC CASSLAGPLSYEQYF
TRBJ2-5 few - TRBV27 TGTGCCAGCAGTGAGCCAAGAGTGACCCAGTACTTC CASSEPRVTQYF
TRBJ1-2 - - TRBV5-6 TGTGCCAGCAGCTTCAGGACAGCCGACGGGGGCTACACCTTC CASSFRTADGGYTF
TRBJ2-3 - - TRBV6-6 TGTGCCAGCAGTTACTTCACAGATACGCAGTATTTT CASSYFTDTQYF
TRBJ1-1 few - TRBV9 TGTGCCAGCAGCGTAAGCCCAGCTTCGAACACTGAAGCTTTCTTT CASSVSPASNTEAFF
TRBJ1-5 few - TRBV7-9 TGTGCCAGCAGCACAGGGACCAATCAGCCCCAGCATTTT CASSTGTNQPQHF
TRBJ1-1 medium-sized - TRBV4-3 TGCGCCAGCAGCCAAGGGGTCACCACTGAAGCTTTCTTT CASSQGVTTEAFF
TRBJ2-7 - - TRBV29-1 TGCAGCGTTGAAGATGTCGGGGTTTACGAGCAGTACTTC CSVEDVGVYEQYF
TRBJ1-5 - - TRBV25-1 TGTGCCAGCAGCCAAACTGGGGACCAGCCCCAGCATTTT CASSQTGDQPQHF
TRBJ1-2 few - TRBV6-6 TGTGCCAGCACCAATATGGACCACTACACCTTC CASTNMDHYTF
TRBJ1-1 few - TRBV5-1 TGCGCCAGCAGCTTGGATGGACAGCTGAACACTGAAGCTTTCTTT CASSLDGQLNTEAFF